Listed here is a single T cell receptor beta chain. The antigen is undetermined. The sample comes from a study of cytomegalovirus exposure and HLA in healthy donors. The CDR3 extends over 15 amino acids. In germline, CDR1 is GTSNPN, CDR2 SVGIG (reference sequence). Trimming left V 2 bases short and J 5 bases short, with 18 bases between. PCR involved 60 Vbeta and 13 Jbeta primers. Measured with immunoSEQ multiplex PCR; TCRdb has only the in-frame clones, and not every one. The sample lists some 70,000 clones, approximately 60% occurring once. General study findings and limits: For most TCR beta V segments, an earlier analysis put the productive rate at about 90% or about 30% of the time. According to the study, roughly 160 TCR beta chains were cytomegalovirus-associated.

Sequences were obtained from PBMCs. V usage is TRBV30 and J usage is TRBJ1-1; D is ambiguous. This clonotype originated in a woman aged 45-59 years in good health and CMV-seronegative. CDR3 sequence: CAWSLSEELGTEAFF. CDR3 nucleotide sequence: TGTGCCTGGAGTCTTTCGGAGGAGCTGGGGACTGAAGCTTTCTTT.